The next 11 T cell receptor beta chains were all read from a single sample in a study of T cells in Graves' hyperthyroidism and ophthalmopathy. Researchers amplified the TCR beta CDR3 regions from RNA transcripts. With the HTBI primer set, the TCR CDR3 went through a first round of RT-PCR. TCRdb redid the calling of the multiplex PCR reads with MiXCR, one entry per CDR3 protein. The sample lists 500,000 to 800,000 distinct CDR3 sequences; just under 45% were seen once. Sequenced sample: peripheral blood or thyroid tissue (not recorded which). These receptors were obtained from an adult man with Graves' disease, either hyperthyroidism or ophthalmopathy (not recorded which).

The V gene is TRBV2, the J gene TRBJ1-6, with TRBD1 matching 7 bases. V was clipped by 4 bases and J by 9 bases; unmatched bases: 6. Germline loops: CDR1 SNHLY, CDR2 FYNNEI. The CDR3 contains 14 residues. CDR3 sequence: CASSAGGDSSPLHF. The CDR3 DNA reads as TGTGCCAGCAGTGCAGGGGGGGACAGTTCACCCCTCCACTTT.

The genes are TRBV5-1 and TRBJ1-2, with 8 bases aligning to TRBD1. Germline values: CDR1 SGHRS, CDR2 YFSETQ. The length of the CDR3 is 16 residues. The junction had 12 bases not matched to a gene; V was cut back by 4 bases and J by 4 bases. CDR3 amino acids: CASSKGQASNPYGYTF. As DNA, the CDR3 is TGCGCCAGCAGCAAGGGACAGGCGTCCAACCCCTATGGCTACACCTTC.

The chain uses TRBV3-1 and TRBJ1-6; D uncertain. V lost 4 bases to trimming and J lost 3 bases, with 13 bases between them. Germline V CDR1 and CDR2: LGHDT, YNNKEL (reference sequence). CDR3 size: 16 residues. The CDR3 bases are TGTGCCAGCAGCCCGGTGCTGGCCGACTATAATTCACCCCTCCACTTT. This translates into CASSPVLADYNSPLHF.

Ten or more counts support this clonotype. The J gene is TRBJ2-7, the V gene TRBV29-1; unclear D gene. Germline V CDR1 and CDR2: SQVTM, ANQGSEA. The CDR3 covers 13 residues. The V gene lost 2 bases and the J gene lost 3 bases, with 11 bases spanning the gap. CDR3 residues: CSVERPGSYEQYF. CDR3 in DNA: TGCAGCGTTGAAAGGCCGGGCAGCTACGAGCAGTACTTC.

The J gene is TRBJ2-7, the V gene TRBV29-1; TRBD2 might be the D (5 bases). The CDR3 is made up of 14 amino acids. The V gene's germline CDR1 is SQVTM and CDR2 ANQGSEA. The V and J ends lost 5 bases and 1 base respectively, with 15 bases between them. CDR3 in DNA: TGCAGCGTTAAGGGAGATGGCGTTTCCTACGAGCAGTACTTC. It translates to CSVKGDGVSYEQYF.

As for this clonotype: An end of the junction differs from the germline gene, which may be a read error. The chain combines TRBV7-9 with TRBJ1-2, with D maybe TRBD1 (5 bases). The CDR3 length is 14 residues. Per germline, CDR1 SEHNR and CDR2 FQNEAQ (reference sequence). CDR3 sequence reads: CASSLSTALNGYTF. The CDR3 DNA is TGCGCCAGCAGCCTCTCGACAGCCCTAAACGGCTACACCTTC.

The genes are TRBV20-1 and TRBJ2-7; 9 bases agree with TRBD2. The germline V gene encodes CDR1 DFQATT and CDR2 SNEGSKA (reference sequence). This CDR3 region has 11 residues. Trimming at V came to 3 bases and at J to 13 bases, leaving 7 bases not matched to a gene. The CDR3 here is CSARRLAGYYF. CDR3 sequence (DNA): TGCAGTGCTAGGCGGCTAGCGGGGTATTACTTC.

A remark on this clonotype: A much larger clone differs by one base, so this may be a read error. V is TRBV5-1 and J is TRBJ1-1; TRBD1 matches at 7 bases. From germline, CDR1 is SGHRS and CDR2 YFSETQ. CDR3 length equals 16 residues. V trimming: 3 bases; J trimming: 0 bases; junction bases outside the gene matches: 8. Here the CDR3 reads CASSSGAGGLNTEAFF. DNA for the CDR3: TGCGCCAGCAGCTCGGGGGCAGGGGGATTGAACACTGAAGCTTTCTTT.

The rearrangement joins TRBV25-1 to TRBJ2-6, with TRBD1 matching 8 bases. The germline CDR1 and CDR2 sequences are MGHDK and SYGVNS. The CDR3 runs to 15 residues. CDR3 nucleotide sequence: TGTGCTACCGACAGGGGAGGAAGTGGGGCCAACGTCCTGACTTTC. This gives the protein CATDRGGSGANVLTF.

The J gene is TRBJ2-7, the V gene TRBV7-9; TRBD2 might be the D (5 bases). CDR1 is SEHNR, CDR2 FQNEAQ, per germline (reference sequence). V lost 4 bases, J lost 5 bases, and 18 bases lay in between. This CDR3 spans 15 amino acids. The CDR3 nucleotides are TGTGCCAGCAGCTCCCGTCCGATGGGAGCAGACGAGCAGTACTTC. Translating it yields CASSSRPMGADEQYF.

The chain uses TRBV13 and TRBJ1-1; D remains ambiguous. V was pared by 3 bases and J by 6 bases, with 8 bases between. In germline, CDR1 is PRHDT, CDR2 FYEKMQ (reference sequence). The CDR3 has 12 residues. The CDR3 reads CASSFMAAEAFF. CDR3 nucleotides: TGTGCCAGCAGCTTTATGGCCGCTGAAGCTTTCTTT.